This T cell receptor (beta chain) came from a study of T cell repertoires in cytomegalovirus infection. The CDR3 has 15 residues. V was trimmed by 7 bases and J by 1 base, leaving 17 bases between them. In germline, CDR1 is WSHSY, CDR2 SAAADI. TCRdb called the reads again in MiXCR, with one record for every CDR3 protein. Here the sample spans 650,000 to 900,000 distinct CDR3 sequences, approximately 32% being singletons. Concerning this clonotype: Its antigen is unknown.

The clonotype was recovered from a human donor in good health (CMV status not recorded). Some clones in this sample may be carry-over from other donors' samples. Sample: cultured CD8+ T cells from PBMCs, taken from culture after CMV antigen stimulation. This sequence joins TRBV10-2 and TRBJ2-7; D unresolved. CDR3 sequence: CASMAPVAPSYEQYF. CDR3 nucleotides: TGCGCCAGCATGGCCCCCGTGGCTCCTTCCTACGAGCAGTACTTC.